Below are 2 T cell receptor beta chains sequenced from a single sample in a study of CDR3 diversity in severe acne. TCRdb re-called the PCR reads through MiXCR, storing one row per CDR3 protein. This sample has tens of thousands of distinct CDR3 sequences, with 45% to 55% found just once. The sample taken for sequencing was blood. The receptors were gathered from a male donor with severe acne vulgaris.

The V and J genes are TRBV10-3 and TRBJ1-2; D ambiguous. The CDR3 consists of 13 residues. Germline lookup yields CDR1 ENHRY and CDR2 SYGVKD. V was pared by 11 bases and J by 3 bases, with 16 bases between. The CDR3 loop reads CASAAGQDYGYTF. CDR3 DNA sequence: TGTGCCTCAGCGGCTGGGCAAGACTATGGCTACACCTTC.

Note on this clonotype: A read error may account for a junction end that differs from germline. The V call is TRBV7-6, the J call TRBJ2-5; D perhaps matches TRBD2 (5 bases). Germline CDR1 and CDR2: SGHVS and FNYEAQ. The CDR3 extends over 13 amino acids. CDR3 coding DNA: TGTGCCGGCAGCTTAGAGGGCGAGGCCACCCAGTACTTC. It yields the protein CAGSLEGEATQYF.